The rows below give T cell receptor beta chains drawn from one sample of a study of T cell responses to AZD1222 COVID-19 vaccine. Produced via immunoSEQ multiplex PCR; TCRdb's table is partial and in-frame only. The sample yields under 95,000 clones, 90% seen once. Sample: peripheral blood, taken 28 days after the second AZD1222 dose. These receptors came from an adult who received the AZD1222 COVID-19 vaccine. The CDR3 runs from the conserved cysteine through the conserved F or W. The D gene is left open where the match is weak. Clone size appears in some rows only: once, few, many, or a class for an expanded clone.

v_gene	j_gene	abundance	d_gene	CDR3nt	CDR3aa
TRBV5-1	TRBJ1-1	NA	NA	TGCGCCAGCAGCTTCTCGGACGGGGGGAACACTGAAGCTTTCTTT	CASSFSDGGNTEAFF
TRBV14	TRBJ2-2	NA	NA	TGTGCCAGCAGCCCTCGAGAAGGCCCTAGGGAGCTGTTTTTT	CASSPREGPRELFF
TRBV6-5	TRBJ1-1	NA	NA	TGTGCCAGCAGCCCCCTTGAAGAGAACACTGAAGCTTTCTTT	CASSPLEENTEAFF
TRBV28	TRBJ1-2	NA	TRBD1	TGTGCCAGCAGTTCGGGACAGATGACCTATGGCTACACCTTC	CASSSGQMTYGYTF
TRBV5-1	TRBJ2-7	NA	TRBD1	TGCGCCAGCAGTTCCACAGGGGGCTCCTCCTACGAGCAGTACTTC	CASSSTGGSSYEQYF
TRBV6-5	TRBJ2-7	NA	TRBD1	TGTGCCAGCAGGGCCCCCGCAGGGGGCTTAAACGAGCAGTACTTC	CASRAPAGGLNEQYF
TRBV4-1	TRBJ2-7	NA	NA	TGCGCCAGCAGCCAAGACGGAGGCAGGGCCTACGAGCAGTACTTC	CASSQDGGRAYEQYF
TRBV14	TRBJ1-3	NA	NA	TGTGCCAGCAGCCTACAGGGAAACACCATATATTTT	CASSLQGNTIYF
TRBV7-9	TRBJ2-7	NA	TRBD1	TGTGCCAGCAGCGCAAGGGACAGGTACGGGGAGCAGTACTTC	CASSARDRYGEQYF
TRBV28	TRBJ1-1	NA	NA	TGTGCCAGCAGTCCCCCGACAGATATGAACACTGAAGCTTTCTTT	CASSPPTDMNTEAFF
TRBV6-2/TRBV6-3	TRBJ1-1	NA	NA	TGTGCCAGCAGTTTCGGGACCTTGAACACTGAAGCTTTCTTT	CASSFGTLNTEAFF
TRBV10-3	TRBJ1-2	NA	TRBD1	TGTGCCATCAGCAGTAGACAGGGGATTACTAACTATGGCTACACCTTC	CAISSRQGITNYGYTF
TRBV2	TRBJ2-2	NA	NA	TGTGCCAGCAGCGCGGGCCTCCGTCAAAACACCGGGGAGCTGTTTTTT	CASSAGLRQNTGELFF
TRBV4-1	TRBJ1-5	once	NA	TGCGCCAGCAGCCAAGATCGCGGCAGGGGTGGAGGGGGCAATCAGCCCCAGCATTTT	CASSQDRGRGGGGNQPQHF
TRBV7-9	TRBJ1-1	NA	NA	TGTGCCAGCAGCCTGGGGTTTGAAGCTTTCTTT	CASSLGFEAFF
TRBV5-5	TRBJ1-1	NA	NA	TGTGCCAGCAGCTTGCGATCGATCCGGAACACTGAAGCTTTCTTT	CASSLRSIRNTEAFF
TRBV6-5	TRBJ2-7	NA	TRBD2	TGTGCCAGCAGTCGGGGGGGCCTGAACGAGCAGTACTTC	CASSRGGLNEQYF
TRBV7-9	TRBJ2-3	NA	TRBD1	TGTGCCAGCAGCCCCCCCGGGACAGGGGTAGATACGCAGTATTTT	CASSPPGTGVDTQYF
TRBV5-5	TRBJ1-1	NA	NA	TGTGCCAGCAGCTTGCAAGGACACCCTGAAGCTTTCTTT	CASSLQGHPEAFF
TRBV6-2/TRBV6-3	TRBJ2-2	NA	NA	TGTGCCAGCAGTTACAGGGGGTCCGGGAACACCGGGGAGCTGTTTTTT	CASSYRGSGNTGELFF
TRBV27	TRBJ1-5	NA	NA	TGTGCCAGCAGTTTAATGGGGAGCAATCAGCCCCAGCATTTT	CASSLMGSNQPQHF
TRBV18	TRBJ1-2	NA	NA	TGTGCCAGCTCTCAGGGGAGGACAGCTAACTATGGCTACACCTTC	CASSQGRTANYGYTF
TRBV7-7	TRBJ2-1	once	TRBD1	TGTGCCAGCAGCGGGGGACAGGGCGATGAGCAGTTCTTC	CASSGGQGDEQFF
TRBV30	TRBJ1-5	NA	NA	TGTGCCTGGAGTGTACAGGGTCAGCCCCAGCATTTT	CAWSVQGQPQHF
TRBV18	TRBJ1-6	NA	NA	TGTGCCAGCTCACCACAGGGGGTTCCCTATAATTCACCCCTCCACTTT	CASSPQGVPYNSPLHF
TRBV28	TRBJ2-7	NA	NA	TGTGCCAGCAGTTTGACAGTCTACGAGCAGTACTTC	CASSLTVYEQYF
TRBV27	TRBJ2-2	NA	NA	TGTGCCACCACAGAAATGAACACCGGGGAGCTGTTTTTT	CATTEMNTGELFF
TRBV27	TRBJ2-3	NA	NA	TGTGCCAGCAGGAACCGGGACTCAGGCACAGATACGCAGTATTTT	CASRNRDSGTDTQYF
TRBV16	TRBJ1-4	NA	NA	TGTGCCAGCAGCCAATCGAGGGCAGGGATGGATGAAAAACTGTTTTTT	CASSQSRAGMDEKLFF
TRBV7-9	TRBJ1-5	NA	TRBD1	TGTGCCAGCAGCTTCGGCACCGGGACAGGGGGCAATCAGCCCCAGCATTTT	CASSFGTGTGGNQPQHF
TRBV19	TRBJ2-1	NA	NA	TGTGCCAGTAGCCGGTTCAGCGGCAATGAGCAGTTCTTC	CASSRFSGNEQFF
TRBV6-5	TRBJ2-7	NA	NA	TGTGCCAGCCGACCCCTTGGCAGGTCCTACGAGCAGTACTTC	CASRPLGRSYEQYF
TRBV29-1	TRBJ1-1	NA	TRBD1	TGCAGCGGTTGGACAGGGGCGAACACTGAAGCTTTCTTT	CSGWTGANTEAFF
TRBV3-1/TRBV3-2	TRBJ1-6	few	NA	TGTGCCAGCAGCCTAAGTAATAATTCACCCCTCCACTTT	CASSLSNNSPLHF
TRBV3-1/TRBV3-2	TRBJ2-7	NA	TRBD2	TGTGCCAGCAGCCAAGGGGGCAGCGGGGGACGGTACGAGCAGTACTTC	CASSQGGSGGRYEQYF
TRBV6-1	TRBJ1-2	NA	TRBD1	TGTGCCAGCAGTGAAACAGGGGGAGGCGGCTACACCTTC	CASSETGGGGYTF
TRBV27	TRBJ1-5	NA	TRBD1	TGTGCCAGCAGACCGGACAGGGGAAGCAATCAGCCCCAGCATTTT	CASRPDRGSNQPQHF
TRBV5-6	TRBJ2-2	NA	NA	TGTGCCAGCAGCTTGGTGCCAGCCACCGGGGAGCTGTTTTTT	CASSLVPATGELFF
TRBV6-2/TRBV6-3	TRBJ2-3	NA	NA	TGTGCCAGCAGTTACGCCTCCGTGACTTCATCTAGCACAGATACGCAGTATTTT	CASSYASVTSSSTDTQYF
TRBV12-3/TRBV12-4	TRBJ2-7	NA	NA	TGTGCCAGCAGCCGCGTTTCCGCCGAGCAGTACTTC	CASSRVSAEQYF
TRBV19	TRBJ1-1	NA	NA	TGTGCCAGTAGTATGGGGTATTTGAACACTGAAGCTTTCTTT	CASSMGYLNTEAFF
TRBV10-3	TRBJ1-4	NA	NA	TGTGCCATCAGTGATTTGGTAGATGAAAAACTGTTTTTT	CAISDLVDEKLFF
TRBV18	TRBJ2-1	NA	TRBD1	TGTGCCAGCTCACCCCCCTCCGGGACAGGGATTCCTGAGCAGTTCTTC	CASSPPSGTGIPEQFF
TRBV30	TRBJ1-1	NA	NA	TGTGCCTGGAGTGTCAATATGGACACTGAAGCTTTCTTT	CAWSVNMDTEAFF
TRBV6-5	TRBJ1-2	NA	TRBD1	TGTGCCAGCAGTTACTCGACAGGGAACTATGGCTACACCTTC	CASSYSTGNYGYTF
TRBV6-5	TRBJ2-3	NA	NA	TGTGCCTCCAAGAGAGCGAGCGGAACAGATACGCAGTATTTT	CASKRASGTDTQYF
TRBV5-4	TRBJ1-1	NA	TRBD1	TGTGCCAGCAGCCTAAGGACAGGGGCCACTGAAGCTTTCTTT	CASSLRTGATEAFF